This TCR beta chain was captured by sequencing in a study of circulating CD8 cells and anti-PD-1 response in melanoma. In the study overall: Nivolumab was given intravenously at 3 mg/kg every 2 weeks.

This clonotype was found a few times. The junction departs from the called germline gene at one end, perhaps through a read error. Germline CDR1 and CDR2: SQVTM and ANQGSEA. The CDR3 is 13 amino acids. Sorting of live CD3+CD8+TCRalphabeta+ cells by PD-1 and/or TIGIT gave four subsets. TCR libraries were prepared from 15 ng of total RNA with the QIAseq Immune Repertoire TCR panel. In TCRdb, the reads were re-called with MiXCR into one record per CDR3 protein. Found here are some 530 distinct CDR3 sequences, about 10% of them singletons; the top ten hold 36%. The material was CD8+ T cells from PBMCs, obtained at baseline or after one month of anti-PD-1 therapy (not recorded which). The receptor's source is a human donor with melanoma. This chain connects TRBV29-1 to TRBJ2-3; D possibly corresponds to TRBD2 (6 bases). The CDR3 coding sequence is TGCAGCGTTCACTCAGCTATAGCCCGGGGGATGCATTTT. This codes for CSVHSAIARGMHF.